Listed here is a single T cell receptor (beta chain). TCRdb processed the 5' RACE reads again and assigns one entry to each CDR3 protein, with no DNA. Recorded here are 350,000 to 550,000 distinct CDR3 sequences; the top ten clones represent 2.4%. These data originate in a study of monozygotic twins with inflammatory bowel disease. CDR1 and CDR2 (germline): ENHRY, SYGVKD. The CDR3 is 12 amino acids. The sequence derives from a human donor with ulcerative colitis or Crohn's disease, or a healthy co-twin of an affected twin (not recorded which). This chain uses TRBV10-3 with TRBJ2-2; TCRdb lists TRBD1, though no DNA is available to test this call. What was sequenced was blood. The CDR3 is CAISGGAGELFF.